This paragraph covers one T cell receptor (beta chain) sequence. The V segment lost 4 bases and the J segment 5 bases; nucleotides outside the gene matches: 7. CDR1 is MNHEY and CDR2 is SVGAGI in the germline V gene. The CDR3 has 16 amino acids. The entry originates in a study of blood T cell repertoires in COVID-19. Study overall: From the United States, Italy and Spain came samples of acute and convalescent COVID-19. PBMCs, B-cell-depleted T cells, or T cells provided the cDNA or gDNA that made up the material.

TCRdb's table, derived via immunoSEQ multiplex PCR, lists solely in-frame clones and lacks some. The data hold roughly 290,000 clones, with 80% to 90% observed a single time. The V call is TRBV6-5, the J call TRBJ1-4, with 10 bases aligning to TRBD1. The sample comprised peripheral blood. The TCR originated in a man aged 30 to 39 with acute or convalescent COVID-19. The DNA for the CDR3 is TGTGCCAGCAGTTGGGGACAGGGGCTCAAGAATGAAAAACTGTTTTTT. It specifies CASSWGQGLKNEKLFF.